The present entry profiles one T cell receptor beta chain with its context. These data are taken from a study of blood T cell repertoires in COVID-19. Some clones are missing from TCRdb's copy, which holds only in-frame ones; the method was immunoSEQ multiplex PCR. The top ten hold about 38% of the sample, which has roughly 90,000 clones, 85% seen once. The specimen sequenced was peripheral blood. This clonotype was sampled from a man aged 80 or over with acute or convalescent COVID-19.

CDR3 sequence: CASRASGANVLTF. CDR3 in DNA: TGTGCCAGTAGGGCTTCTGGGGCCAACGTCCTGACTTTC. The chain couples TRBV19 to TRBJ2-6, with D hard to call. The CDR3 has 13 residues. Germline V gene lookup returns CDR1 LNHDA and CDR2 SQIVND (reference sequence). V was cut by 6 bases and J by 1 base, with 4 bases left in between.